These 18 T cell receptor beta chains share one sample of origin, sequenced in a study of blood T cell repertoires in COVID-19. This table comes from immunoSEQ multiplex PCR, and its TCRdb copy is limited to in-frame clones, with some not included. The data contain approximately 180,000 clones, approximately 87% of them singletons. Sequencing used peripheral blood. These receptors were obtained from a man aged 35 to 55 with active or convalescent COVID-19.

The rearrangement links TRBV9 to TRBJ2-1; 8 positions agree with TRBD2. This CDR3 has 16 residues. CDR1 and CDR2 from the germline V gene are SGDLS and YYNGEE. Trimming cost V 2 bases and J 4 bases; bases outside gene matches: 8. The CDR3: CASSVSGGFLYNEQFF. CDR3 DNA: TGTGCCAGCAGCGTGTCGGGGGGGTTTCTTTACAATGAGCAGTTCTTC. Full variable domain (outside the CDR3, taken from reference TRBV9 and TRBJ2-1): DSGVTQTPKHLITATGQRVTLRCSPRSGDLSVYWYQQSLDQGLQFLIQYYNGEERAKGNILERFSAQQFPDLHSELNLSSLELGDSALYFCASSVSGGFLYNEQFFGPGTRLTVL.

The chain recombines TRBV4-1 with TRBJ1-4; D possibly corresponds to TRBD1 (5 bases). Germline V lookup: CDR1 MGHRA, CDR2 YSYEKL. The CDR3 has 14 residues. V lost 0 bases and J lost 5, with 7 bases in between. The DNA for the CDR3 is TGCGCCAGCAGCCAAGATCGGGGGAATGAAAAACTGTTTTTT. Protein product: CASSQDRGNEKLFF.

A word on this clone: The sample has other DNA sequences that encode this CDR3 too. The chain combines TRBV30 with TRBJ1-2; 10 bases are shared with TRBD1. This CDR3 has 13 amino acids. With 1 base clipped from V and 7 bases from J, the junction kept 3 bases outside the gene matches. The V gene's germline CDR1 is GTSNPN and CDR2 SVGIG (reference sequence). As DNA, the CDR3 is TGTGCCTGGAGTGAGGGGACAGGGGCTGGCTACACCTTC. Its translation is CAWSEGTGAGYTF.

The genes are TRBV7-9 and TRBJ1-4; D may be TRBD1 (5 bases). The V gene lost 1 base and the J gene lost 6 bases, with 15 bases spanning the gap. The CDR3 sequence is 16 residues long. CDR1 and CDR2 (germline): SEHNR, FQNEAQ (reference sequence). The CDR3 nucleotides read TGTGCCAGCAGCTTAGGATGGCGCAGGGAGGATGAAAAACTGTTTTTT. It specifies CASSLGWRREDEKLFF.

The chain is built from TRBV10-3 and TRBJ1-1; no clear D. From germline, CDR1 is ENHRY and CDR2 SYGVKD. The V gene lost 3 bases and the J gene lost 1 base, with 6 bases spanning the gap. CDR3 length equals 13 residues. CDR3 residues: CAISDRENTEAFF. The CDR3 nucleotides read TGTGCCATCAGTGACCGCGAGAACACTGAAGCTTTCTTT.

The gene calls are TRBV28 and TRBJ2-7; 7 bases are shared with TRBD2. The V gene's germline CDR1 is MDHEN and CDR2 SYDVKM. The CDR3 is 15 amino acids. The trim removed 7 bases at V and 2 bases at J, leaving 11 bases unmatched. Here the CDR3 reads CASTVAGGSAYEQYF. The DNA of the CDR3 is TGTGCCAGCACCGTTGCCGGGGGGTCCGCCTACGAGCAGTACTTC.

This clone was observed a single time. This chain joins TRBV7-2 and TRBJ1-2; D uncertain. Germline lookup yields CDR1 SGHTA and CDR2 FQGNSA. This CDR3 spans 12 amino acids. V shed 6 bases and J shed 5 bases, with 10 bases lying between them. CDR3 residues: CASSLERYGYTF. The CDR3 coding sequence is TGTGCCAGCAGTTTGGAGCGGTATGGCTACACCTTC.

The chain recombines TRBV3-1 (or the pseudogene TRBV3-2) with TRBJ1-1, with D maybe TRBD1 (5 bases). The V gene lost 1 base and the J gene lost 8 bases, with 8 bases spanning the gap. The CDR3 is made up of 12 amino acids. Germline CDR1 LGHDT, CDR2 YNNKEL (reference sequence). CDR3 bases: TGTGCCAGCAGCCAAGGCGGGGGAGAAGCTTTCTTT. Protein product: CASSQGGGEAFF.

The chain combines TRBV29-1 with TRBJ2-1; 7 bases agree with TRBD1. Germline V gene lookup returns CDR1 SQVTM and CDR2 ANQGSEA. Unmatched junction bases numbered 9, after V lost 6 bases and J lost 7 bases. The CDR3 runs 13 residues. CDR3 nucleotides: TGCAGCGTGCAGGACAGGCTCGAAAATGAGCAGTTCTTC. Amino acids: CSVQDRLENEQFF.

The chain combines TRBV7-8 with TRBJ2-7; D is undetermined. From germline, CDR1 is SGHVS and CDR2 FQNEAQ. The CDR3 sequence is 14 residues long. The V end was cut by 3 bases, the J end by 2 bases, with 11 bases between. The CDR3 sequence is CASSFSSTPYEQYF. In DNA form, the CDR3 reads TGTGCCAGCAGCTTTAGTAGCACCCCCTACGAGCAGTACTTC. The full variable domain, completed using reference TRBV7-8 and TRBJ2-7, is GAGVSQSPRYKVAKRGQDVALRCDPISGHVSLFWYQQALGQGPEFLTYFQNEAQLDKSGLPSDRFFAERPEGSVSTLKIQRTQQEDSAVYLCASSFSSTPYEQYFGPGTRLTVT.

V and J are TRBV5-6 and TRBJ1-3; D is ambiguous. The CDR3 runs to 12 residues. V lost 2 bases to trimming and J lost 4 bases, with 4 bases between them. The germline gives CDR1 SGHDT, CDR2 YYEEEE. CDR3 in amino acids: CASSFSGNTIYF. CDR3 DNA sequence: TGTGCCAGCAGCTTTTCGGGAAACACCATATATTTT. Drawing the rest from reference TRBV5-6 and TRBJ1-3, the complete variable domain is DAGVTQSPTHLIKTRGQQVTLRCSPKSGHDTVSWYQQALGQGPQFIFQYYEEEERQRGNFPDRFSGHQFPNYSSELNVNALLLGDSALYLCASSFSGNTIYFGEGSWLTVV.

The chain is built from TRBV6-5 and TRBJ1-4; the match to TRBD1 covers 8 bases. V lost 10 bases to trimming and J lost 8 bases; unmatched junction nucleotides: 12. Per germline, CDR1 MNHEY and CDR2 SVGAGI. There are 14 residues in the CDR3. CDR3 nucleotide sequence: TGTGCCACCTCCCCCCGGACAGGGTGGGAAAAACTGTTTTTT. It is translated as CATSPRTGWEKLFF.

The genes are TRBV6-5 and TRBJ1-1; TRBD1 agrees at 9 bases. The germline CDR1 and CDR2 sequences are MNHEY and SVGAGI. J gave up 4 bases and V 2 bases, and 5 bases lay outside the gene matches. This CDR3 is 15 amino acids long. In DNA, the CDR3 is TGTGCCAGCAGTTACGGACAGGGGTTTCGCACTGAAGCTTTCTTT. Its protein product is CASSYGQGFRTEAFF.

This clone was seen a handful of times. The J gene is TRBJ1-5, the V gene TRBV19; D is unresolved. Trimming shortened V by 7 bases and J by 8 bases, and 15 bases separated the two germline ends. Germline V gene sequence: CDR1 LNHDA, CDR2 SQIVND (reference sequence). CDR3 length equals 13 residues. The DNA of the CDR3 is TGTGCCAGTACGAGCGGGCCAGCGAAGCCCCAGCATTTT. It yields the protein CASTSGPAKPQHF.

This clone was counted only a few times. V usage is TRBV9 and J usage is TRBJ1-2; no clear D. CDR1 SGDLS and CDR2 YYNGEE come from the germline V gene. The CDR3 loop spans 15 amino acids. V lost 3 bases and J lost 4, with 16 bases in between. The CDR3 nucleotides read TGTGCCAGCAGCGGCCGGGTCGACCTCCCCTATGGCTACACCTTC. It codes for CASSGRVDLPYGYTF.

In its sample, this clone was seen once. The rearrangement uses TRBV7-2 and TRBJ2-6; 7 bases are shared with TRBD1. Germline loops: CDR1 SGHTA, CDR2 FQGNSA. Trimming cost V 2 bases and J 1 base; bases outside gene matches: 11. This CDR3 has 19 amino acids. The CDR3 protein is CASSLTATGIQSGANVLTF. CDR3 nucleotides: TGTGCCAGCAGCTTAACAGCGACAGGGATACAGTCTGGGGCCAACGTCCTGACTTTC.

To note about this clone: The sample has other DNA sequences that encode this CDR3 too. The genes are TRBV3-1 (or the pseudogene TRBV3-2) and TRBJ1-1; TRBD1 is a possible D gene (5 bases). This CDR3 comprises 14 residues. V was trimmed by 1 base and J by 2 bases, leaving 8 bases between them. Looked up from germline, CDR1 is LGHDT and CDR2 is YNNKEL (reference sequence). The CDR3 protein is CASSQVGGNTEAFF. In DNA, the CDR3 is TGTGCCAGCAGCCAAGTGGGGGGTAACACTGAAGCTTTCTTT.

This clone turned up a few times. J is TRBJ1-2 and V is TRBV7-9, with a weak D call TRBD1 (6 bases). CDR3 size: 15 residues. Germline V gene data show CDR1 as SEHNR and CDR2 as FQNEAQ (reference sequence). V was pared by 1 base and J by 3 bases, with 12 bases between. The CDR3 spells CASSLVGHGDYGYTF. Here the CDR3 DNA reads TGTGCCAGCAGCTTAGTGGGACACGGAGACTATGGCTACACCTTC.